This T cell receptor (beta chain) was recorded in a study of a mutant IDH1 vaccine in newly diagnosed glioma. Sequenced by immunoSEQ multiplex PCR; TCRdb stores in-frame clones only, minus some. The sample shows some 60,000 clones, approximately 90% of them seen only once. This CDR3 has 14 residues. Germline V CDR1 and CDR2: WSHSY, SAAADI. Deletions cut 0 bases from V and 5 bases from J, with 7 bases between. Specified time point: week 5, during vaccination. What each vaccine dose contained was 300 ug of mutant IDH1 20-mer peptide, accompanied by topical imiquimod. With respect to this clone: Its antigen is still unknown.

Overall study findings and caveats: The vaccine induced immune responses, and these occurred in over 90% of patients.

The J gene is TRBJ2-2, the V gene TRBV10-2, with no clear D. This sample comprised PBMCs, obtained from a glioma patient whose treatment included an IDH1 peptide vaccine. This TCR was sampled from a woman between 35 and 50 years old with glioma. The CDR3 here is CASSESYSTGELFF. As DNA, the CDR3 is TGCGCCAGCAGTGAGTCGTACTCAACCGGGGAGCTGTTTTTT.